The next 9 T cell receptor beta chains were all read from a single sample in a study of cytomegalovirus exposure and HLA in healthy donors. The PCR contained 60 Vbeta and 13 Jbeta primers. Sequencing was performed with immunoSEQ multiplex PCR; in TCRdb, only in-frame clones are kept and a portion is missing. Recorded for this sample: 150,000 to 200,000 clones. Sample: PBMCs. The origin of the receptors is a woman aged 18-30 years in good health and CMV-seropositive.

V and J are TRBV18 and TRBJ1-2; D is possibly TRBD1 (6 bases). Looked up from germline, CDR1 is KGHSH and CDR2 is LQKENI. CDR3 length: 13 residues. The V gene lost 6 bases and the J gene lost 4 bases, with 12 bases spanning the gap. CDR3 protein: CASSPTGSYGYTF. Written as DNA, the CDR3 is TGTGCCAGCTCTCCAACAGGGTCCTATGGCTACACCTTC.

This chain connects TRBV15 to TRBJ2-3; 9 bases match TRBD2. The CDR3 has 15 residues. The ends lost 2 bases at V and 4 bases at J; junction bases unmatched: 4. CDR1 LNHNV and CDR2 YYDKDF come from the germline V gene (reference sequence). CDR3 region: CATSRKLAGSDTQYF. The CDR3 bases are TGTGCCACCAGCAGAAAACTAGCGGGCTCAGATACGCAGTATTTT. The full variable domain, rest sourced from reference TRBV15 and TRBJ2-3, is DAMVIQNPRYQVTQFGKPVTLSCSQTLNHNVMYWYQQKSSQAPKLLFHYYDKDFNNEADTPDNFQSRRPNTSFCFLDIRSPGLGDTAMYLCATSRKLAGSDTQYFGPGTRLTVL.

This chain uses TRBV4-3 with TRBJ2-1; 11 positions agree with TRBD2. Per germline, CDR1 LGHNA and CDR2 YSLEER. J was trimmed by 4 bases and V by 2 bases; bases with no gene match: 4. This CDR3 has 16 residues. Here the CDR3 DNA reads TGCGCCAGCAGCCAATCCGGGACTAGCGGTTACAATGAGCAGTTCTTC. Protein product: CASSQSGTSGYNEQFF.

The J gene is TRBJ2-3, the V gene TRBV7-2, with D possibly TRBD1 on 5 matching bases. CDR1 is SGHTA and CDR2 is FQGNSA in the germline V gene. V was shortened by 0 bases and J by 6 bases, with 10 bases between the two germline ends. The CDR3 is 14 amino acids. The CDR3 sequence is CASSLAGPMDTQYF. In DNA, the CDR3 is TGTGCCAGCAGCTTAGCGGGGCCCATGGATACGCAGTATTTT.

About this clone: The same CDR3 can be traced to other DNA sequences in this sample. The chain is built from TRBV5-1 and TRBJ1-4; D not certain. Trimming pared 5 bases from V and 0 bases from J, leaving 8 bases between. This CDR3 has 14 residues. The V gene's germline CDR1 is SGHRS and CDR2 YFSETQ. DNA for the CDR3: TGCGCCAGCAGTTCCGGAGCAACTAATGAAAAACTGTTTTTT. Its protein product is CASSSGATNEKLFF.

This chain connects TRBV5-6 to TRBJ1-2; D gene uncertain. Per the germline V gene, CDR1 is SGHDT and CDR2 is YYEEEE. Trimming removed 1 base at V and 4 bases at J, with 14 bases between. The CDR3 contains 15 residues. CDR3 sequence reads: CASSLYGSTSYGYTF. CDR3 coding DNA: TGTGCCAGCAGCTTGTATGGGAGTACAAGCTATGGCTACACCTTC.

For the CDR3, the DNA is TGTGCCAGCAGCTTAGGGGCTAAAACAGATACGCAGTATTTT. It yields the protein CASSLGAKTDTQYF. The V gene is TRBV7-2, the J gene TRBJ2-3; D not resolved. Trimming cost V 1 base and J 3 bases, with 8 bases left between them. CDR1 is SGHTA, CDR2 FQGNSA, per germline. This CDR3 has 14 residues.

The chain couples TRBV6-1 to TRBJ2-7; D unclear. Per the germline V gene, CDR1 is MNHNS and CDR2 is SASEGT. Deletions cut 4 bases from V and 3 bases from J, with 16 bases between. The CDR3 extends over 15 amino acids. The CDR3 coding sequence is TGTGCCAGCAGTGGTAGCATCCCAATCCACTACGAGCAGTACTTC. Protein: CASSGSIPIHYEQYF.

Details on this clone: Mismatch with germline at one junction end may stem from a read error. The sample contains more than one DNA sequence encoding this CDR3. The chain couples TRBV2 to TRBJ1-1; no firm D call. Per germline, CDR1 SNHLY and CDR2 FYNNEI. CDR3 size: 11 residues. In nucleotides, the CDR3 is TGTGCCAGCAGACAGAACACTGAAGCTTTCTTC. Translation gives CASRQNTEAFF. The whole variable domain, remainder taken from reference TRBV2 and TRBJ1-1, is EPEVTQTPSHQVTQMGQEVILRCVPISNHLYFYWYRQILGQKVEFLVSFYNNEISEKSEIFDDQFSVERPDGSNFTLKIRSTKLEDSAMYFCASRQNTEAFFGQGTRLTVV.